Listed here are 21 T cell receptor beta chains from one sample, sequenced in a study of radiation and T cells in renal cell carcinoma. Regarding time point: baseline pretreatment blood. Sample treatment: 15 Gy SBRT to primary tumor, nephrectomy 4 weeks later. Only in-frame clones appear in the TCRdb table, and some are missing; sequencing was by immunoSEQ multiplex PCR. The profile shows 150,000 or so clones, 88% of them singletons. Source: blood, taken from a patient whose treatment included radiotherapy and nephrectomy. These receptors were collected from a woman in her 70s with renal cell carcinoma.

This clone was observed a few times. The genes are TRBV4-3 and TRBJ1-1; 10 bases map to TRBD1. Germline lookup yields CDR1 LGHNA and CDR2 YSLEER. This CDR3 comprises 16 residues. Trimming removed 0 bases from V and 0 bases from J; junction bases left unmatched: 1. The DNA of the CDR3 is TGCGCCAGCAGCCAAGAGACAGGGGGCCTGAACACTGAAGCTTTCTTT. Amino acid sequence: CASSQETGGLNTEAFF.

The CDR3 DNA reads as TGTGCCAGCAGCCAAGCAGGGTACTCTGGAAACACCATATATTTT. Amino acids: CASSQAGYSGNTIYF. The genes are TRBV14 and TRBJ1-3; D might be TRBD1 (5 bases). Germline V CDR1 and CDR2: SGHDN, FVKESK. V lost 1 base to trimming and J lost 0 bases, with 7 bases between them. CDR3 length equals 15 residues.

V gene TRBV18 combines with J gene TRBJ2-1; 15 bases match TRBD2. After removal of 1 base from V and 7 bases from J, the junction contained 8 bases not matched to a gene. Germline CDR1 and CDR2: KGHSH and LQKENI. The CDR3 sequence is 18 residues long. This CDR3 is CASSPRTSGGVMGNEQFF. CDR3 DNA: TGTGCCAGCTCACCACGGACTAGCGGGGGGGTAATGGGGAATGAGCAGTTCTTC.

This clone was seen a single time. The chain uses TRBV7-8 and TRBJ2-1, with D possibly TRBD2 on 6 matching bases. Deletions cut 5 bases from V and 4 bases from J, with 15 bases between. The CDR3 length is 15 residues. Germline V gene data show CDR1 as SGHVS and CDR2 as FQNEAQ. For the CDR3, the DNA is TGTGCCAGCAGCGCCGCCGAGACTAGTTACAATGAGCAGTTCTTC. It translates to CASSAAETSYNEQFF.

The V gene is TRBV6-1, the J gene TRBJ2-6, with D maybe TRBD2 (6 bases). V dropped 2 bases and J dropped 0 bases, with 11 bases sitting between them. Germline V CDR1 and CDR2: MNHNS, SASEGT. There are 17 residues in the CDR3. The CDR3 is CASSELGGFSGANVLTF. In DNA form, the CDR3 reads TGTGCCAGCAGTGAATTGGGGGGATTCTCTGGGGCCAACGTCCTGACTTTC.

The CDR3, as DNA: TGTGCCAGCTCTCGGGCCCCCTTGGGAACCATATATTTT. Its translation is CASSRAPLGTIYF. The V call is TRBV2, the J call TRBJ1-3, with no clear D. With 8 bases removed from V and 10 bases from J, the gap between germline ends came to 18 bases. Germline CDR1 and CDR2: SNHLY and FYNNEI. The CDR3 has 13 amino acids.

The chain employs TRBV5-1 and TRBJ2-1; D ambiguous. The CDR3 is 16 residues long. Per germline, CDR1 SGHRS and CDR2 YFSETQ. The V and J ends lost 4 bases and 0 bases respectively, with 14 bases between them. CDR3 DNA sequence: TGCGCCAGCAGCGGCTCTTCTAGTCCCTCCTACAATGAGCAGTTCTTC. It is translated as CASSGSSSPSYNEQFF.

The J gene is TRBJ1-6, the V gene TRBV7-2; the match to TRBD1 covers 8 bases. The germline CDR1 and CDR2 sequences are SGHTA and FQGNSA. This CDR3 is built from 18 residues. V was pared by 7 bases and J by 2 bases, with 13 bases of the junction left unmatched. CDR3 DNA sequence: TGTGCCAGCACCTTTTGGGGGACAGGCAAAACCTATAATTCACCCCTCCACTTT. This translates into CASTFWGTGKTYNSPLHF.

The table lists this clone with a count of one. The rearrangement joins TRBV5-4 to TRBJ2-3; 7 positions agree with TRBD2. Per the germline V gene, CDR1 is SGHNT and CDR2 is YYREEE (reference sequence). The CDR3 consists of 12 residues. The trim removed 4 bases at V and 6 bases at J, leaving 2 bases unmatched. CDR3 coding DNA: TGTGCCAGCAGCCGCGGGGGTGATACGCAGTATTTT. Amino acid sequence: CASSRGGDTQYF.

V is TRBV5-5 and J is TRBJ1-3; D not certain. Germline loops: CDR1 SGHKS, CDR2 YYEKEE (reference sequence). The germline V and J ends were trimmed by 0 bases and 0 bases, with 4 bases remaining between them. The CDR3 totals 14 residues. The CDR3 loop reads CASSLDSSGNTIYF. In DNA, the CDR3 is TGTGCCAGCAGCTTGGACAGCTCTGGAAACACCATATATTTT.

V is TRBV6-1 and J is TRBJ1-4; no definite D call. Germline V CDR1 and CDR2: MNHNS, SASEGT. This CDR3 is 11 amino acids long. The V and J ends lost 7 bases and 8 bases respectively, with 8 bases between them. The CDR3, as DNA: TGTGCCAGCATCCTGGGGGAAAAACTGTTTTTT. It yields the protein CASILGEKLFF.

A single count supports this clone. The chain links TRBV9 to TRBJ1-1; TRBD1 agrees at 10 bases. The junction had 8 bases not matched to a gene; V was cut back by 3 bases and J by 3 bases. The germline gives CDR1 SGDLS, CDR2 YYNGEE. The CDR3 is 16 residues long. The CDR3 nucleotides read TGTGCCAGCAGCGGGGGGACAGGGGTGACGGACACTGAAGCTTTCTTT. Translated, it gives CASSGGTGVTDTEAFF.

As DNA, the CDR3 is TGTGCCAGCAGCGTAGTACAGGCCCGGTTGGGTACTGAAGCTTTCTTT. Protein sequence: CASSVVQARLGTEAFF. The chain recombines TRBV9 with TRBJ1-1, with a possible D match to TRBD1 (5 bases). Between the trimmed V and J ends, which lost 0 bases and 5 bases, there was a span of 17 bases. Germline V gene sequence: CDR1 SGDLS, CDR2 YYNGEE. The CDR3 consists of 16 residues.

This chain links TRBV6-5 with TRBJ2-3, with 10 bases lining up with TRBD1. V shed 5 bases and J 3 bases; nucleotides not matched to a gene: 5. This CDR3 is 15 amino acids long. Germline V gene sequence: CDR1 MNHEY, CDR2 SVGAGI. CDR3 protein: CASSTRDRGTDTQYF. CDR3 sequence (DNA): TGTGCCAGCAGTACGAGGGACAGGGGTACAGATACGCAGTATTTT.

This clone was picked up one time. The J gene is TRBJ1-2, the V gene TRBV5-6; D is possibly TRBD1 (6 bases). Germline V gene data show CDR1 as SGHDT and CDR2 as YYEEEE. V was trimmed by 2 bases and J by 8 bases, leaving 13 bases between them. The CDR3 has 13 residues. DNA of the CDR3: TGTGCCAGCAGCTTCGACAGGTCGGGGGGCTACACCTTC. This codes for CASSFDRSGGYTF.

CDR3 amino acids: CASMGSGATPYEQYF. In DNA, the CDR3 is TGTGCCAGCATGGGGAGCGGGGCTACCCCCTACGAGCAGTACTTC. This chain links TRBV28 with TRBJ2-7, with TRBD2 matching 7 bases. Unmatched junction bases numbered 11, after V lost 7 bases and J lost 2 bases. The CDR3 has 15 residues. Germline CDR1 reads MDHEN; CDR2 reads SYDVKM.

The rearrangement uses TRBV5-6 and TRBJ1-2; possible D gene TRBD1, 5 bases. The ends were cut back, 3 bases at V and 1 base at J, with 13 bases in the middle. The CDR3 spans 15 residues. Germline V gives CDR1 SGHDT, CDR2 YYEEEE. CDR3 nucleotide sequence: TGTGCCAGCAGCTCAGACAGAGCCCTTAACTATGGCTACACCTTC. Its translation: CASSSDRALNYGYTF. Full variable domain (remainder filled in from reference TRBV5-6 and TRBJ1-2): DAGVTQSPTHLIKTRGQQVTLRCSPKSGHDTVSWYQQALGQGPQFIFQYYEEEERQRGNFPDRFSGHQFPNYSSELNVNALLLGDSALYLCASSSDRALNYGYTFGSGTRLTVV.

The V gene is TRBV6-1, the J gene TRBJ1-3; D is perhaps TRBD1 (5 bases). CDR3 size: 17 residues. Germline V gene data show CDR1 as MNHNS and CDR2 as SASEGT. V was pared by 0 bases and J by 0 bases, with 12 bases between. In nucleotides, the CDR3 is TGTGCCAGCAGTGAAGCGCTCGGCGGGGGCTCTGGAAACACCATATATTTT. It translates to CASSEALGGGSGNTIYF.

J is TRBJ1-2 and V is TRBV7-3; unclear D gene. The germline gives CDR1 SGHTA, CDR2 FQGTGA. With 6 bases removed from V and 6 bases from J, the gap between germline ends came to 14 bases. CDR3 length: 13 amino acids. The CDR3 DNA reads TGTGCCAGCAGTTCGAGTAGGGCGGATGGCTACACCTTC. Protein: CASSSSRADGYTF.

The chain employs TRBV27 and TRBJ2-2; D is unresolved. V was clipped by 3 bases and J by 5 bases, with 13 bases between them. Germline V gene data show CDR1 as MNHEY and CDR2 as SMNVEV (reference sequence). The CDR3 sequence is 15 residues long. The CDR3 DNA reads TGTGCCAGCAGTTTGAAAATAAGGGTAACCGGGGAGCTGTTTTTT. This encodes CASSLKIRVTGELFF.

The CDR3 reads CASSLLVNSNQPQHF. The CDR3 DNA sequence: TGTGCCAGCAGCTTATTAGTAAATAGCAATCAGCCCCAGCATTTT. The J gene is TRBJ1-5, the V gene TRBV5-5; D uncertain. Germline V gene data show CDR1 as SGHKS and CDR2 as YYEKEE (reference sequence). V was cut by 2 bases and J by 0 bases, with 9 bases left in between. This CDR3 comprises 15 residues.